This TCR beta chain came from a study of blood T cell repertoires in COVID-19. Per germline, CDR1 SGHNT and CDR2 YYREEE (reference sequence). Unmatched junction bases numbered 6, after V lost 4 bases and J lost 0 bases. The CDR3 spans 16 residues. Sequencing used immunoSEQ multiplex PCR; TCRdb keeps in-frame clones, though not all of them. The sample lists about 170,000 clones, roughly nine tenths seen once, with about 26% in the top ten. The sample was peripheral blood. This TCR was recovered from a man aged 60 to 75 with acute or convalescent COVID-19. The J gene is TRBJ1-3, the V gene TRBV5-4; 8 bases align to TRBD1. The CDR3 protein is CASSPDRADSGNTIYF. CDR3 nucleotides: TGTGCCAGCAGCCCGGACAGGGCCGACTCTGGAAACACCATATATTTT.